The 26 T cell receptor beta chains listed next were all sequenced from one sample in a study of PD-1 blockade in classical Hodgkin lymphoma. The method was immunoSEQ multiplex PCR; TCRdb's version includes in-frame clones alone and lacks a portion of them. The sample yields around 9,600 clones, about 86% seen once. Described time point: cycle 4 day 1 (C4D1), after five to seven weeks of nivolumab. Relapse was seen in all patients after autologous stem cell transplantation, and brentuximab vedotin exposure was variable. The source material was peripheral blood mononuclear cells (PBMCs), sampled before the fourth cycle of nivolumab. The receptors stem from a human donor with classical Hodgkin lymphoma.

This clone was recorded a few times. The CDR3 nucleotides are TGTGCCAGCAGCGACACCGGTGGCCCTAATGAAAAACTGTTTTTT. Translating gives CASSDTGGPNEKLFF. The rearrangement links TRBV9 to TRBJ1-4; D ambiguous. Per the germline V gene, CDR1 is SGDLS and CDR2 is YYNGEE. V was trimmed by 3 bases and J by 3 bases, leaving 12 bases between them. The CDR3 is 15 amino acids. Based on the CDR3 plus reference TRBV9 and TRBJ1-4, the full variable domain is DSGVTQTPKHLITATGQRVTLRCSPRSGDLSVYWYQQSLDQGLQFLIQYYNGEERAKGNILERFSAQQFPDLHSELNLSSLELGDSALYFCASSDTGGPNEKLFFGSGTQLSVL.

The rearrangement uses TRBV28 and TRBJ1-1; 9 bases agree with TRBD1. V shed 6 bases and J 5 bases; nucleotides not matched to a gene: 7. The CDR3 is 14 residues long. Per germline, CDR1 MDHEN and CDR2 SYDVKM. The CDR3 loop reads CASSPGQGRTEAFF. CDR3 bases: TGTGCCAGCAGCCCAGGACAGGGGAGGACTGAAGCTTTCTTT. The whole variable domain, remainder taken from reference TRBV28 and TRBJ1-1, is DVKVTQSSRYLVKRTGEKVFLECVQDMDHENMFWYRQDPGLGLRLIYFSYDVKMKEKGDIPEGYSVSREKKERFSLILESASTNQTSMYLCASSPGQGRTEAFFGQGTRLTVV.

The rearrangement uses TRBV7-9 and TRBJ2-3; no firm D call. Trimming removed 5 bases from V and 4 bases from J, with 4 bases in between. Germline-derived CDR1 and CDR2 are SEHNR and FQNEAQ (reference sequence). The CDR3 contains 11 residues. The DNA of the CDR3 is TGTGCCAGCAGCCAGTCAGATACGCAGTATTTT. Translated: CASSQSDTQYF. Full variable domain (rest looked up from reference TRBV7-9 and TRBJ2-3): DTGVSQNPRHKITKRGQNVTFRCDPISEHNRLYWYRQTLGQGPEFLTYFQNEAQLEKSRLLSDRFSAERPKGSFSTLEIQRTEQGDSAMYLCASSQSDTQYFGPGTRLTVL.

The chain links TRBV19 to TRBJ1-2; the D gene is possibly TRBD1 (6 bases). The germline V gene has CDR1 LNHDA and CDR2 SQIVND (reference sequence). The CDR3 extends over 15 amino acids. Between the trimmed V and J ends, which lost 5 bases and 2 bases, there was a span of 15 bases. The CDR3 loop is CASSPYGQPNYGYTF. Written as DNA, the CDR3 is TGTGCCAGTAGTCCATACGGACAGCCCAACTATGGCTACACCTTC.

This clone has just a few counts. The genes are TRBV28 and TRBJ1-1; 7 bases align to TRBD1. The CDR3 extends over 17 amino acids. Germline assignment: CDR1 MDHEN and CDR2 SYDVKM. The junction had 17 bases not matched to a gene; V was cut back by 7 bases and J by 3 bases. CDR3 amino acids: CASTPRQGVGLDTEAFF. For the CDR3, the DNA is TGTGCCAGCACCCCCCGGCAGGGGGTGGGGTTGGACACTGAAGCTTTCTTT. Full variable domain (outside the CDR3, taken from reference TRBV28 and TRBJ1-1): DVKVTQSSRYLVKRTGEKVFLECVQDMDHENMFWYRQDPGLGLRLIYFSYDVKMKEKGDIPEGYSVSREKKERFSLILESASTNQTSMYLCASTPRQGVGLDTEAFFGQGTRLTVV.

This clone has just a few counts. V and J are TRBV6-5 and TRBJ2-7; tentatively, D is TRBD1 or TRBD2 (6 bases each). Trimming shortened V by 2 bases and J by 4 bases, and 15 bases separated the two germline ends. Germline V lookup: CDR1 MNHEY, CDR2 SVGAGI. This CDR3 is built from 15 residues. CDR3 sequence (DNA): TGTGCCAGCAGTTACGGTGGGGGGCGCGAGTACGAGCAGTACTTC. Protein product: CASSYGGGREYEQYF.

V and J are TRBV10-3 and TRBJ1-1; D may be TRBD1 (6 bases). The germline CDR1 and CDR2 sequences are ENHRY and SYGVKD. This CDR3 contains 14 residues. The V gene lost 4 bases and the J gene lost 6 bases, with 15 bases spanning the gap. The CDR3 DNA reads TGTGCCATCAGTGTTCGGGACGAGGGGGCTGAAGCTTTCTTT. Its protein is CAISVRDEGAEAFF.

This chain links TRBV6-5 with TRBJ2-7, with D tentatively TRBD2 (5 bases). Germline V gene lookup returns CDR1 MNHEY and CDR2 SVGAGI. The CDR3 consists of 13 residues. Trimming removed 5 bases at V and 3 bases at J, with 11 bases between. CDR3 nucleotide sequence: TGTGCCAGCAGTAGCGGTCTAAACTACGAGCAGTACTTC. Translating it yields CASSSGLNYEQYF.

This clone was seen a few times. This sequence joins TRBV7-9 and TRBJ1-1; D is undetermined. Germline V gene sequence: CDR1 SEHNR, CDR2 FQNEAQ (reference sequence). V was shortened by 1 base and J by 0 bases, with 3 bases between the two germline ends. The CDR3 runs to 13 residues. The CDR3: CASSLVMNTEAFF. The CDR3 DNA sequence: TGTGCCAGCAGCTTAGTGATGAACACTGAAGCTTTCTTT. The whole variable domain, filled in from reference TRBV7-9 and TRBJ1-1, reads DTGVSQNPRHKITKRGQNVTFRCDPISEHNRLYWYRQTLGQGPEFLTYFQNEAQLEKSRLLSDRFSAERPKGSFSTLEIQRTEQGDSAMYLCASSLVMNTEAFFGQGTRLTVV.

The V and J genes are TRBV20-1 and TRBJ1-2; D is unclear. The CDR3 extends over 11 amino acids. Germline V gene data show CDR1 as DFQATT and CDR2 as SNEGSKA (reference sequence). Trimming took 0 bases from V and 8 from J, leaving 7 bases between them. In nucleotides, the CDR3 is TGCAGTGCTAGAGATGCAGACGGCTACACCTTC. Amino acids: CSARDADGYTF.

The chain has TRBV4-1 and TRBJ1-5; tentative D call: TRBD1 (5 bases). Trimming left V 1 base short and J 1 base short, with 8 bases between. CDR1 and CDR2 (germline): MGHRA, YSYEKL. CDR3 size: 15 residues. DNA of the CDR3: TGCGCCAGCAGCCAAGGGGGCTTAAGCAATCAGCCCCAGCATTTT. Translated, it gives CASSQGGLSNQPQHF.

V usage is TRBV27 and J usage is TRBJ2-7; the D is unclear. The V gene's germline CDR1 is MNHEY and CDR2 SMNVEV (reference sequence). Trimming left V 3 bases short and J 4 bases short, with 13 bases between. The CDR3 length is 14 residues. In nucleotides, the CDR3 is TGTGCCAGCAGTTTGGGCCGGACGCGGTACGAGCAGTACTTC. It is translated as CASSLGRTRYEQYF.

V gene TRBV28 combines with J gene TRBJ1-1; 7 positions agree with TRBD1. This CDR3 has 13 amino acids. Per germline, CDR1 MDHEN and CDR2 SYDVKM. V shed 8 bases, J shed 1 base, and the junction held 4 bases outside the gene matches. CDR3: CASEGQWNTEAFF. As DNA, the CDR3 is TGTGCCAGCGAGGGACAGTGGAACACTGAAGCTTTCTTT.

The gene calls are TRBV29-1 and TRBJ1-1; no clear D. CDR1 and CDR2 from the germline V gene are SQVTM and ANQGSEA. V lost 7 bases, J lost 9 bases, and 12 bases lay in between. The CDR3 runs to 10 residues. CDR3 loop: CSAAQDKAFF. For the CDR3, the DNA is TGCAGCGCGGCTCAAGACAAAGCTTTCTTT.

J is TRBJ2-5 and V is TRBV6-5; 7 bases match TRBD1. V lost 6 bases, J lost 7 bases, and 11 bases stayed unmatched. CDR1 and CDR2 from the germline V gene are MNHEY and SVGAGI. This CDR3 is 14 amino acids long. The CDR3 protein is CASRAPTGTATQYF. Written as DNA, the CDR3 is TGTGCCAGCAGGGCACCGACAGGGACGGCGACCCAGTACTTC.

The CDR3 protein is CASSFGGQGNYEQYF. The CDR3 nucleotides are TGCGCCAGCAGCTTCGGGGGACAGGGGAACTACGAGCAGTACTTC. The genes are TRBV5-1 and TRBJ2-7; 10 bases are a match to TRBD1. The CDR3 runs to 15 residues. After removal of 2 bases from V and 3 bases from J, the junction contained 5 bases not matched to a gene. Per the germline V gene, CDR1 is SGHRS and CDR2 is YFSETQ.

The chain has TRBV19 and TRBJ1-2, with D unclear. CDR3 size: 14 residues. Between the trimmed V and J ends, which lost 2 bases and 2 bases, there was a span of 9 bases. Germline loops: CDR1 LNHDA, CDR2 SQIVND (reference sequence). DNA for the CDR3: TGTGCCAGTAGTATACTGGGAGTAAACTATGGCTACACCTTC. Protein sequence: CASSILGVNYGYTF.

The chain has TRBV6-5 and TRBJ1-1; D uncertain. Deletions cut 2 bases from V and 5 bases from J, with 9 bases between. The CDR3 loop spans 13 amino acids. CDR1 MNHEY and CDR2 SVGAGI come from the germline V gene. DNA of the CDR3: TGTGCCAGCAGTTACCCCTGGGGTACTGAAGCTTTCTTT. It yields the protein CASSYPWGTEAFF.

V usage is TRBV2 and J usage is TRBJ2-3, with a possible D match to TRBD1 (5 bases). Looked up from germline, CDR1 is SNHLY and CDR2 is FYNNEI. V lost 1 base and J 0 bases, leaving 8 bases between the germline ends. This CDR3 spans 15 amino acids. The CDR3 here is CASSEGGQSTDTQYF. CDR3 in DNA: TGTGCCAGCAGTGAAGGCGGACAAAGCACAGATACGCAGTATTTT.

V gene TRBV12-5 combines with J gene TRBJ2-7; 9 positions match TRBD1. The CDR3 loop spans 18 amino acids. V was clipped by 5 bases and J by 6 bases; unmatched bases: 20. Germline CDR1 is LGHNT and CDR2 is FRNRAP. The CDR3 here is CASGQKGDRVRKPIEQYF. As DNA, the CDR3 is TGTGCTAGTGGTCAAAAGGGGGACAGGGTCCGCAAACCCATCGAGCAGTACTTC.

The chain combines TRBV5-8 with TRBJ1-2, with TRBD1 as a possible D gene (5 bases). CDR3 length: 12 residues. The V and J ends lost 6 bases and 5 bases respectively, with 11 bases between them. Germline CDR1 and CDR2: SGHTS and YDEGEE. CDR3 sequence: CASNLDSYGYTF. The CDR3, as DNA: TGTGCCAGCAACTTAGACAGTTATGGCTACACCTTC.

This chain joins TRBV7-2 and TRBJ1-1; D unclear. Germline loops: CDR1 SGHTA, CDR2 FQGNSA. Trimming shortened V by 5 bases and J by 3 bases, and 16 bases separated the two germline ends. The CDR3 loop spans 15 amino acids. DNA of the CDR3: TGTGCCAGCAGCCCTTACTCGGACGGCTACACTGAAGCTTTCTTT. Translation: CASSPYSDGYTEAFF.

The CDR3 is CASSVWPEGLGFTGELFF. CDR3 in DNA: TGTGCCAGCAGCGTATGGCCCGAAGGGCTGGGATTCACCGGGGAGCTGTTTTTT. This chain links TRBV9 with TRBJ2-2, with D hard to call. Germline V lookup: CDR1 SGDLS, CDR2 YYNGEE. The CDR3 runs 18 residues. The V gene lost 1 base and the J gene lost 4 bases, with 20 bases spanning the gap.

This clone has only one observation. The chain carries TRBV5-1 and TRBJ2-3; possibly TRBD2 for D (7 bases). The CDR3 runs to 15 residues. Trimming cost V 1 base and J 4 bases, with 13 bases left between them. The V gene's germline CDR1 is SGHRS and CDR2 YFSETQ. CDR3 loop: CASSLLTGGPDTQYF. CDR3 DNA: TGCGCCAGCAGCTTGCTAACGGGGGGCCCAGATACGCAGTATTTT.

V usage is TRBV27 and J usage is TRBJ1-3, with D perhaps matching TRBD1 (6 bases). The ends were cut back, 4 bases at V and 0 bases at J, with 10 bases in the middle. This CDR3 has 15 amino acids. Germline values: CDR1 MNHEY, CDR2 SMNVEV (reference sequence). Here the CDR3 DNA reads TGTGCCAGCAGTTCGACAGGTATCTCTGGAAACACCATATATTTT. Protein: CASSSTGISGNTIYF.

This chain connects TRBV9 to TRBJ2-1; 9 bases fit TRBD1. This CDR3 has 14 residues. CDR1 is SGDLS and CDR2 is YYNGEE in the germline V gene. The ends lost 3 bases at V and 4 bases at J; junction bases unmatched: 2. CDR3 DNA sequence: TGTGCCAGCAGCGGGGACAGGGTGTACAATGAGCAGTTCTTC. This encodes CASSGDRVYNEQFF.